This record concerns one T cell receptor (beta chain) sequence. Its antigen is not known. This specimen comes from a study of PD-1 blockade in mismatch repair-deficient tumors. The time point: roughly 9-day in vitro stimulation with candidate neoantigen peptide 5. Each of about seven ELISpot-reactive candidate peptides was used for approximately nine-day stimulation. Trimming removed 6 bases from V and 1 base from J; junction bases left unmatched: 1. The germline V gene encodes CDR1 ENHRY and CDR2 SYGVKD. The CDR3 sequence is 15 residues long. Sequenced by immunoSEQ multiplex PCR; TCRdb stores in-frame clones only, minus some. The profile shows 16,000 or so clones, approximately 84% of them singletons.

The V and J genes are TRBV10-3 and TRBJ2-7; TRBD2 aligns across 15 bases. The sample in question was cells cultured in vitro, obtained from a patient treated with pembrolizumab. This clonotype originated in an adult with mismatch repair-deficient cancer. The CDR3 DNA reads TGTGCCATCAGCGGGACTAGCGGGAGGTCCTACGAGCAGTACTTC. It codes for CAISGTSGRSYEQYF.